These 3 T cell receptor beta chains came from one sample sequenced in a study of T cells in tumors after PD-1 blockade. Clones were read by immunoSEQ multiplex PCR, and TCRdb kept only the in-frame ones, dropping some. Here the sample spans over 60,000 clones, around 74% being singletons. The sample here was PBMCs, taken after anti-PD-1 treatment. These receptor sequences come from a human donor with basal cell carcinoma.

The chain couples TRBV5-5 to TRBJ2-7; TRBD2 matches 9 bases. Germline V gives CDR1 SGHKS, CDR2 YYEKEE (reference sequence). This CDR3 spans 16 amino acids. After removal of 4 bases from V and 0 bases from J, the junction contained 8 bases not matched to a gene. CDR3 in DNA: TGTGCCAGCAGCCCCTTAGCGGGGGCAAGCTCCTACGAGCAGTACTTC. Translated: CASSPLAGASSYEQYF.

V usage is TRBV2 and J usage is TRBJ1-2, with D tentatively TRBD1 (6 bases). Between the trimmed V and J ends, which lost 0 bases and 3 bases, there was a span of 11 bases. The CDR3 runs to 15 residues. CDR1 SNHLY and CDR2 FYNNEI come from the germline V gene. Here the CDR3 reads CASSEAREGDYGYTF. CDR3 in DNA: TGTGCCAGCAGTGAAGCGCGGGAGGGGGACTATGGCTACACCTTC.

The rearrangement uses TRBV7-2 and TRBJ1-6, with 7 bases that match TRBD1. J was trimmed by 7 bases and V by 1 base; bases with no gene match: 4. This CDR3 region has 15 residues. Per the germline V gene, CDR1 is SGHTA and CDR2 is FQGNSA. CDR3 residues: CASSLVGTENSPLHF. The CDR3 DNA reads TGTGCCAGCAGCTTAGTCGGGACAGAAAATTCACCCCTCCACTTT.